This T cell receptor beta chain originates from a study of shared clonotypes between healthy human individuals. The ends lost 5 bases at V and 5 bases at J; junction bases unmatched: 10. Germline V gene lookup returns CDR1 SEHNR and CDR2 FQNEAQ (reference sequence). The CDR3 contains 15 residues. Sequenced by immunoSEQ multiplex PCR; TCRdb stores in-frame clones only, minus some. The sample consists of approximately 640,000 clones, around 90% of them appearing once. V is TRBV7-9 and J is TRBJ2-5; 8 nucleotides align to TRBD2. The sequenced sample consisted of memory CD8+ T cells from PBMCs. Regarding subset: CD45RO+ cells pooled with CCR7-negative TemRA cells. The sequence was collected from a man aged 18 to 30 in good health. Some clones in this sample may be carry-over from other donors' samples. This CDR3 reads CASSEAGAVVETQYF. The CDR3 DNA sequence: TGTGCCAGCAGCGAAGCGGGAGCAGTTGTGGAGACCCAGTACTTC.